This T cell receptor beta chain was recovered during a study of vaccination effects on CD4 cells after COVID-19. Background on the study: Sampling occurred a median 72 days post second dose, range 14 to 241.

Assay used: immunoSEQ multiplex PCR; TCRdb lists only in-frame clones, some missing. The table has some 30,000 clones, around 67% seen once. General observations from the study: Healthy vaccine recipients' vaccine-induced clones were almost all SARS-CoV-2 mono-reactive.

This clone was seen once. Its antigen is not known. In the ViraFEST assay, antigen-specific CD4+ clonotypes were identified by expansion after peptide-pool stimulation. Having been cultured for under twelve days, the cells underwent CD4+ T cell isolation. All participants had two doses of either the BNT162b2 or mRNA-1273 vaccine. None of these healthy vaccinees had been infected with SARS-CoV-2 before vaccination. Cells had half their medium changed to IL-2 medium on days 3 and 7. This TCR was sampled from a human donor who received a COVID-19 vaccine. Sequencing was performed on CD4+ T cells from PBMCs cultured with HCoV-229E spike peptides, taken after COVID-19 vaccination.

CDR3 nucleotides: TGTGCCAGCAGCTTAGGGCCCAAGTACTACGAGCAGTACTTC. Protein sequence: CASSLGPKYYEQYF. This chain connects TRBV9 to TRBJ2-7; D remains unclear. The germline V and J ends were trimmed by 4 bases and 3 bases, with 14 bases remaining between them. This CDR3 has 14 residues. CDR1 and CDR2 (germline): SGDLS, YYNGEE.